This is a list of T cell receptor beta chains from one sample in a study of blood T cell repertoires in COVID-19. The method was immunoSEQ multiplex PCR; TCRdb's version includes in-frame clones alone and lacks a portion of them. The sample holds about 60,000 clones, roughly 86% seen once. Sequencing was carried out using peripheral blood. These receptors originate from an elderly woman with acute or convalescent COVID-19. The CDR3 runs from the conserved cysteine through the conserved F or W. The order of the fields is D gene, J gene, V gene, clone size, CDR3 protein, CDR3 DNA. The D gene is left open where the match is weak. Not every row has a clone size; where given, it reads once, few, many or a size class.

D gene: NA
J gene: TRBJ2-5
V gene: TRBV15
clone size: once
CDR3 protein: CATSRSKGGSETQYF
CDR3 DNA: TGTGCCACCAGCAGATCAAAGGGGGGGAGCGAGACCCAGTACTTC

D gene: NA
J gene: TRBJ2-1
V gene: TRBV9
clone size: NA
CDR3 protein: CASAAGGLSYNEQFF
CDR3 DNA: TGTGCCAGCGCCGCAGGGGGGCTTTCCTACAATGAGCAGTTCTTC

D gene: TRBD1
J gene: TRBJ2-1
V gene: TRBV7-2
clone size: NA
CDR3 protein: CASSLEVTGGNEQFF
CDR3 DNA: TGTGCCAGCAGCTTAGAAGTGACAGGGGGCAATGAGCAGTTCTTC

D gene: NA
J gene: TRBJ2-2
V gene: TRBV11-3
clone size: NA
CDR3 protein: CASRGGRNTGELFF
CDR3 DNA: TGTGCCAGTAGGGGCGGACGGAACACCGGGGAGCTGTTTTTT

D gene: TRBD1
J gene: TRBJ1-1
V gene: TRBV6-5
clone size: NA
CDR3 protein: CASRQQGPQAAFF
CDR3 DNA: TGTGCCAGCAGACAACAGGGGCCTCAAGCTGCTTTCTTT

D gene: TRBD2
J gene: TRBJ2-3
V gene: TRBV7-6
clone size: NA
CDR3 protein: CASSPRGGGASDTQYF
CDR3 DNA: TGTGCCAGCAGCCCGAGAGGCGGGGGGGCCAGCGATACGCAGTATTTT

D gene: NA
J gene: TRBJ1-2
V gene: TRBV12-3/TRBV12-4
clone size: NA
CDR3 protein: CASKSSLENGYTF
CDR3 DNA: TGTGCCAGCAAGTCCAGTCTAGAGAATGGCTACACCTTC

D gene: NA
J gene: TRBJ1-1
V gene: TRBV6-5
clone size: NA
CDR3 protein: CASSRTDTEAFF
CDR3 DNA: TGTGCCAGCAGCCGGACAGACACTGAAGCTTTCTTT

D gene: TRBD1
J gene: TRBJ1-4
V gene: TRBV2
clone size: NA
CDR3 protein: CASRRTGAATNEKLFF
CDR3 DNA: TGTGCCAGCAGGCGGACAGGGGCCGCAACTAATGAAAAACTGTTTTTT

D gene: TRBD2
J gene: TRBJ2-1
V gene: TRBV3-1/TRBV3-2
clone size: once
CDR3 protein: CASSLSIAGGLDEQFF
CDR3 DNA: TGTGCCAGCAGCCTTTCAATAGCGGGGGGTTTAGATGAGCAGTTCTTC

D gene: NA
J gene: TRBJ2-7
V gene: TRBV2
clone size: NA
CDR3 protein: CASRGVPYEQYF
CDR3 DNA: TGTGCCAGCAGGGGCGTCCCCTACGAGCAGTACTTC